Listed below are T cell receptor beta chains from one sample, sequenced in a study of blood T cell repertoires in COVID-19. Profiled with immunoSEQ multiplex PCR; TCRdb holds only in-frame clones, not every one. The sample shows more than 250,000 clones, around 88% of them seen only once. Sequenced sample: peripheral blood. The receptors shown here come from a woman in her twenties or thirties with COVID-19, enrolled during active disease. Both conserved end residues are part of each CDR3. Fields, in order: CDR3 protein, J gene, V gene.

cdr3_aa: CASSLLLAGDNNEQFF; j_call: TRBJ2-1; v_call: TRBV5-1
cdr3_aa: CASSPLPHRGKNIQYF; j_call: TRBJ2-4; v_call: TRBV6-6
cdr3_aa: CARSLDRGRPINEKLFF; j_call: TRBJ1-4; v_call: TRBV5-3
cdr3_aa: CASSGNSNQPQHF; j_call: TRBJ1-5; v_call: TRBV2
cdr3_aa: CASYGVSYNEQFF; j_call: TRBJ2-1; v_call: TRBV2
cdr3_aa: CASSLGGGNGAFF; j_call: TRBJ1-1; v_call: TRBV7-8
cdr3_aa: CASSQHRLAEETQYF; j_call: TRBJ2-5; v_call: TRBV3-1/TRBV3-2
cdr3_aa: CAYAGGVKYEQFF; j_call: TRBJ2-1; v_call: TRBV5-4
cdr3_aa: CASSPGTGGSYNSPLHF; j_call: TRBJ1-6; v_call: TRBV7-9
cdr3_aa: CASSIGAGVNTEAFF; j_call: TRBJ1-1; v_call: TRBV19
cdr3_aa: CASSLKVVAAGGEAFF; j_call: TRBJ1-1; v_call: TRBV6-5
cdr3_aa: CASSLSGGLKNEQFF; j_call: TRBJ2-1; v_call: TRBV27
cdr3_aa: CASSVGLGQETQYF; j_call: TRBJ2-5; v_call: TRBV9
cdr3_aa: CATRTLPGQGNYGYTF; j_call: TRBJ1-2; v_call: TRBV15
cdr3_aa: CATLREGRSTEAFF; j_call: TRBJ1-1; v_call: TRBV11-2
cdr3_aa: CASSVGIGTGSYEQYF; j_call: TRBJ2-7; v_call: TRBV9
cdr3_aa: CASSQTGPGELFF; j_call: TRBJ2-2; v_call: TRBV4-2
cdr3_aa: CASTLELNTEAFF; j_call: TRBJ1-1; v_call: TRBV2
cdr3_aa: CASSLALQAFLDQPQHF; j_call: TRBJ1-5; v_call: TRBV5-5
cdr3_aa: CASSTSGGEYNEQFF; j_call: TRBJ2-1; v_call: TRBV5-1
cdr3_aa: CASSQDYEAFF; j_call: TRBJ1-1; v_call: TRBV4-2
cdr3_aa: CASSFFARSEAFF; j_call: TRBJ1-1; v_call: TRBV5-6
cdr3_aa: CASSPRAGINQPQHF; j_call: TRBJ1-5; v_call: TRBV18
cdr3_aa: CASSTPGTTGELFF; j_call: TRBJ2-2; v_call: TRBV5-6
cdr3_aa: CASKQRGVIYNEQFF; j_call: TRBJ2-1; v_call: TRBV27
cdr3_aa: CASSASGPGSTGELFF; j_call: TRBJ2-2; v_call: TRBV2
cdr3_aa: CASSLDLAGASYEQYF; j_call: TRBJ2-7; v_call: TRBV11-3
cdr3_aa: CASSQDSSYEQYF; j_call: TRBJ2-7; v_call: TRBV5-1
cdr3_aa: CASSYSMYSTGNTIYF; j_call: TRBJ1-3; v_call: TRBV6-5
cdr3_aa: CASSLFGRNYGYTF; j_call: TRBJ1-2; v_call: TRBV27
cdr3_aa: CASSEAWDRRGEKLFF; j_call: TRBJ1-4; v_call: TRBV6-1
cdr3_aa: CASLLPFAGTGTGELFF; j_call: TRBJ2-2; v_call: TRBV19
cdr3_aa: CASSIEGDNSPLHF; j_call: TRBJ1-6; v_call: TRBV19
cdr3_aa: CASSIWGQGGDGYTF; j_call: TRBJ1-2; v_call: TRBV19
cdr3_aa: CASSLTDSHVNGYTF; j_call: TRBJ1-2; v_call: TRBV7-9
cdr3_aa: CASSMYRGTGELFF; j_call: TRBJ2-2; v_call: TRBV19
cdr3_aa: CASSRTGGGYNEQFF; j_call: TRBJ2-1; v_call: TRBV7-2
cdr3_aa: CASSVVYSSYNEQFF; j_call: TRBJ2-1; v_call: TRBV7-2
cdr3_aa: CASSVEGGSEKLFF; j_call: TRBJ1-4; v_call: TRBV9
cdr3_aa: CASSQDPNFDGYTF; j_call: TRBJ1-2; v_call: TRBV3-1/TRBV3-2
cdr3_aa: CASSQTPLEQFF; j_call: TRBJ2-1; v_call: TRBV9
cdr3_aa: CASSSILYQETQYF; j_call: TRBJ2-5; v_call: TRBV7-2
cdr3_aa: CASSLTGTGNTIYF; j_call: TRBJ1-3; v_call: TRBV5-1
cdr3_aa: CASSHPRGPKETQYF; j_call: TRBJ2-5; v_call: TRBV10-2
cdr3_aa: CSVEFPGGLYNEQFF; j_call: TRBJ2-1; v_call: TRBV29-1
cdr3_aa: CSATEGAGVGNQPQHF; j_call: TRBJ1-5; v_call: TRBV20-1
cdr3_aa: CASSVGDSALLELFF; j_call: TRBJ2-2; v_call: TRBV9
cdr3_aa: CASTNPWSSGNTIYF; j_call: TRBJ1-3; v_call: TRBV11-2
cdr3_aa: CARQGDSDVYGYTF; j_call: TRBJ1-2; v_call: TRBV2
cdr3_aa: CASSLGTGEKAGNTIYF; j_call: TRBJ1-3; v_call: TRBV7-4
cdr3_aa: CAWSGGDYNEQFF; j_call: TRBJ2-1; v_call: TRBV30